Shown below are 11 T cell receptor beta chains from a single sample sequenced in a study of shared clonotypes between healthy human individuals. Terminally differentiated effector memory CD45RA+ cells were left out of the naive CD8 fraction, which was CD45RO-negative and positively selected for CCR7. The table came from immunoSEQ multiplex PCR; TCRdb's copy has only in-frame clones and leaves some out. The sample holds about 2 million clones, about 95% seen once. The sample consisted of naive CD8+ T cells sorted from blood. The receptor set was obtained from a man in his late teens or twenties in good health.

This clone was recorded once. V usage is TRBV14 and J usage is TRBJ2-1; TRBD2 is a possible D gene (5 bases). CDR1 and CDR2 from the germline V gene are SGHDN and FVKESK. This CDR3 spans 14 amino acids. Trimming cost V 1 base and J 8 bases, with 12 bases left between them. The CDR3 DNA is TGTGCCAGCAGCCAAGTAGACTACCTTTATGAGCAGTTCTTC. This translates into CASSQVDYLYEQFF.

V and J are TRBV5-1 and TRBJ2-3, with 8 nucleotides matching TRBD1. Germline V gives CDR1 SGHRS, CDR2 YFSETQ. The CDR3 spans 17 residues. V was pared by 3 bases and J by 1 base, with 10 bases of the junction left unmatched. The CDR3 loop is CASSSDYRGYGTDTQYF. In nucleotides, the CDR3 is TGCGCCAGCAGCTCAGACTACAGGGGGTACGGCACAGATACGCAGTATTTT.

The genes are TRBV10-3 and TRBJ2-3; D could derive from TRBD1 or TRBD2 (5 bases each). Trimming removed 2 bases from V and 0 bases from J, with 15 bases in between. Germline V lookup: CDR1 ENHRY, CDR2 SYGVKD. This CDR3 comprises 17 residues. CDR3 region: CAISESTGRSSTDTQYF. Written as DNA, the CDR3 is TGTGCCATCAGTGAGAGTACGGGGCGGAGTAGCACAGATACGCAGTATTTT.

V gene TRBV10-3 combines with J gene TRBJ1-2; weak D call: TRBD1 (6 bases). The V gene lost 7 bases and the J gene lost 4 bases, with 19 bases spanning the gap. Germline CDR1 is ENHRY and CDR2 is SYGVKD. CDR3 length equals 15 residues. CDR3 region: CAIKDEGRGPYGYTF. CDR3 DNA sequence: TGTGCCATCAAGGATGAAGGCAGGGGCCCCTATGGCTACACCTTC.

This clone came up a few times. Other DNA sequences within the sample encode an identical CDR3. V is TRBV13 and J is TRBJ1-1; no clear D gene. CDR3 length equals 12 residues. Trimming cost V 0 bases and J 5 bases, with 4 bases left between them. Germline lookup yields CDR1 PRHDT and CDR2 FYEKMQ (reference sequence). The CDR3 nucleotides are TGTGCCAGCAGCTTAGGCTTAACTGAAGCTTTCTTT. Protein: CASSLGLTEAFF.

The gene calls are TRBV29-1 and TRBJ2-2; 7 nucleotides align to TRBD1. J gave up 2 bases and V 4 bases, and 7 bases lay outside the gene matches. In germline, CDR1 is SQVTM, CDR2 ANQGSEA. CDR3 size: 15 residues. The CDR3 is CSVVPTGVNTGELFF. CDR3 bases: TGCAGCGTTGTTCCAACAGGGGTAAACACCGGGGAGCTGTTTTTT.

The rearrangement uses TRBV10-3 and TRBJ2-2, with D possibly called TRBD1 or TRBD2 (6 bases each). The CDR3 extends over 14 amino acids. CDR1 is ENHRY, CDR2 SYGVKD, per germline. V lost 4 bases and J 7 bases, leaving 13 bases between the germline ends. The CDR3 coding sequence is TGTGCCATCAGTGTGGGGGGCCCGGGCGGGGAGCTGTTTTTT. Its protein product is CAISVGGPGGELFF.

The chain joins TRBV6-5 to TRBJ2-2, with D possibly TRBD2 on 6 matching bases. This CDR3 comprises 12 residues. Trimming left V 5 bases short and J 9 bases short, with 10 bases between. Germline-derived CDR1 and CDR2 are MNHEY and SVGAGI. The CDR3 coding sequence is TGTGCCAGCAGTGAGGGAGGTTGGGAGCTGTTTTTT. Translation: CASSEGGWELFF.

The J gene is TRBJ2-5, the V gene TRBV2; D unresolved. Trimming left V 3 bases short and J 4 bases short, with 6 bases between. CDR1 and CDR2 from the germline V gene are SNHLY and FYNNEI. The CDR3 loop spans 12 amino acids. CDR3 loop: CASSEESETQYF. The CDR3 nucleotides are TGTGCCAGCAGTGAGGAATCAGAGACCCAGTACTTC.

The chain links TRBV4-1 to TRBJ2-7; possible D gene TRBD1, 7 bases. CDR1 and CDR2 from the germline V gene are MGHRA and YSYEKL. V lost 0 bases and J lost 1, with 16 bases in between. This CDR3 comprises 17 residues. CDR3 DNA sequence: TGCGCCAGCAGCCAAGAAGCTGGGGCAGGGGGGTCCTACGAGCAGTACTTC. This translates into CASSQEAGAGGSYEQYF.

This chain links TRBV30 with TRBJ2-7, with TRBD2 identical over 9 bases. Germline trimming cut 8 bases from V and 1 base from J; bases unmatched to any gene: 6. Germline V gene lookup returns CDR1 GTSNPN and CDR2 SVGIG (reference sequence). The CDR3 extends over 13 amino acids. The CDR3 DNA reads TGTGCCGGTGAGACTAGCGGATCCTACGAGCAGTACTTC. Its protein product is CAGETSGSYEQYF.